A single sample gave rise to the 4 T cell receptor beta chains below, sequenced in a study of blood T cell repertoires in COVID-19. Some clones are missing from TCRdb's copy, which holds only in-frame ones; the method was immunoSEQ multiplex PCR. The table records approximately 440,000 clones, approximately 86% of them present only once. Material: PBMCs or T cells enriched from blood (not recorded which). The receptors were gathered from a woman aged 18-29 years who had recovered from COVID-19.

The rearrangement uses TRBV27 and TRBJ1-1; maybe TRBD1 (5 bases). Germline lookup yields CDR1 MNHEY and CDR2 SMNVEV (reference sequence). The CDR3 covers 13 residues. Trimming removed 7 bases at V and 4 bases at J, with 13 bases between. CDR3 in DNA: TGTGCCAGCACTTCCAGGAGGGGCACTGAAGCTTTCTTT. Its translation is CASTSRRGTEAFF.

V usage is TRBV24-1 and J usage is TRBJ2-2; no clear D. The CDR3 runs 14 residues. V lost 6 bases to trimming and J lost 6 bases, with 13 bases between them. Germline CDR1 KGHDR, CDR2 SFDVKD. Here the CDR3 DNA reads TGTGCCACCAGTCACACTATTGAGGCCGGGGAGCTGTTTTTT. It translates to CATSHTIEAGELFF.

The chain joins TRBV10-1 to TRBJ2-7; D is undetermined. Germline CDR1 reads WNHNN; CDR2 reads SYGVQD (reference sequence). V was pared by 4 bases and J by 0 bases, with 10 bases between. The CDR3 consists of 14 residues. CDR3 protein: CASSAVADSYEQYF. DNA of the CDR3: TGCGCCAGCAGTGCGGTAGCAGACTCCTACGAGCAGTACTTC.

The count of this clone is one. The chain combines TRBV13 with TRBJ2-1, with D perhaps matching TRBD2 (5 bases). This CDR3 comprises 18 residues. The ends were cut back, 0 bases at V and 9 bases at J, with 24 bases in the middle. The V gene's germline CDR1 is PRHDT and CDR2 FYEKMQ (reference sequence). The CDR3 DNA reads TGTGCCAGCAGCTTAGGGGGCGGCCGCGGGCCCCGCGACGGTGAGCAGTTCTTC. Translating it yields CASSLGGGRGPRDGEQFF.